This TCR beta chain comes out of a study of shared clonotypes between healthy human individuals. General study points: Incomplete sequencing of sorted subsets was indicated by rarefaction despite large depth. Sequencing depth was expected to affect clonotype sharing among donors. Shared across a few donors were 5% to 6% of the naive CD4 clonotypes.

The CDR3 is 13 amino acids. The V and J ends lost 2 bases and 6 bases respectively, with 10 bases between them. The germline V gene encodes CDR1 SGHTA and CDR2 FQGTGA. Here immunoSEQ multiplex PCR was the method, and the copy in TCRdb shows in-frame clones only, minus some. This table holds 2 million to 2.5 million clones, 93% found once. As regards this clone: Antigen unknown.

The study drew all its donors from Caucasian adults living in Nashville, Tennessee. Input material: naive CD4+ T cells from PBMCs. Subset meaning: CD45RA+ positively selected. This chain joins TRBV7-3 and TRBJ1-1; TRBD1 is a possible D gene (6 bases). This TCR was sampled from a man between 18 and 35 years old in good health. Some clones in this sample may be carry-over from other donors' samples. CDR3 bases: TGTGCCAGCAGCTTATACAGGGATTCTGAAGCTTTCTTT. It specifies CASSLYRDSEAFF.